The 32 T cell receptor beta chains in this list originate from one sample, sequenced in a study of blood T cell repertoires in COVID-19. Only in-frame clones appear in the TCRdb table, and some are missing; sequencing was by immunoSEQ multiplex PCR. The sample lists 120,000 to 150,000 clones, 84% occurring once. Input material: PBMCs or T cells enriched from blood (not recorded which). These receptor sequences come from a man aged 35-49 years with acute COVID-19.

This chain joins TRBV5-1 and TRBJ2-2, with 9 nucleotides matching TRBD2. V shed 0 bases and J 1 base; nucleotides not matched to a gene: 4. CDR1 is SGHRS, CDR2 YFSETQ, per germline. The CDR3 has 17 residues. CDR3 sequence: CASSLGSSGENTGELFF. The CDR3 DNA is TGCGCCAGCAGCTTGGGCTCTAGCGGGGAGAACACCGGGGAGCTGTTTTTT.

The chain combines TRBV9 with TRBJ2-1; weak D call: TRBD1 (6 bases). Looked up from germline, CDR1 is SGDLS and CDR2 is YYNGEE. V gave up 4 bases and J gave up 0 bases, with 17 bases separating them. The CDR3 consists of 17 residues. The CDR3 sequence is CASSLPGETVSYNEQFF. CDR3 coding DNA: TGTGCCAGCAGCCTCCCAGGGGAGACGGTCTCCTACAATGAGCAGTTCTTC.

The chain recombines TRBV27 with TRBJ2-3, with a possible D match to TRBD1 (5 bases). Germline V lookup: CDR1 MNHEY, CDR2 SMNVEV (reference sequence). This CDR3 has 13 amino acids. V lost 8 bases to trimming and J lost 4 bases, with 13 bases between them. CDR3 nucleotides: TGTGCCAGCGCTTGGACATTAGCAGATACGCAGTATTTT. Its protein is CASAWTLADTQYF.

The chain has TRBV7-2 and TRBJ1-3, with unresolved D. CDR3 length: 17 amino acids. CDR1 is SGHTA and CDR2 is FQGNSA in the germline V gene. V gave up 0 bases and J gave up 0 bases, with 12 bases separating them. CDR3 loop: CASSLASVGSSGNTIYF. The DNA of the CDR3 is TGTGCCAGCAGCTTAGCGTCCGTAGGGAGCTCTGGAAACACCATATATTTT.

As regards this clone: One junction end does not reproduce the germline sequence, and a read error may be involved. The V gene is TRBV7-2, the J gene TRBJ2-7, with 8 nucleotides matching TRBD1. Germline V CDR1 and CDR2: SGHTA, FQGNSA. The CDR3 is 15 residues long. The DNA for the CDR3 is TGTGCCAGCAGCCTGGACAGGGAATCTTCCTACGATCAGTACTTC. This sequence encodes CASSLDRESSYDQYF.

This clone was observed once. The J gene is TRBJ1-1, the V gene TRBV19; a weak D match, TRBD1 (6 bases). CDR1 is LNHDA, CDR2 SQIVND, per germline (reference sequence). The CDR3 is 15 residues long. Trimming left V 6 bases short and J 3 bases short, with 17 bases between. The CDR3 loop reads CASSPQRGADTEAFF. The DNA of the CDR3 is TGTGCCAGTAGCCCCCAACGGGGGGCCGACACTGAAGCTTTCTTT.

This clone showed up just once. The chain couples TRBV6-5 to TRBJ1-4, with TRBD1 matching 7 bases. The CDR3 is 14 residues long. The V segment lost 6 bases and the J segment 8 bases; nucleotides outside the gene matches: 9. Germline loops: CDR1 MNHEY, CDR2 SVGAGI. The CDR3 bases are TGTGCCAGCAGCCCCGGGAGGGGGCAGGAAAAACTGTTTTTT. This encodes CASSPGRGQEKLFF.

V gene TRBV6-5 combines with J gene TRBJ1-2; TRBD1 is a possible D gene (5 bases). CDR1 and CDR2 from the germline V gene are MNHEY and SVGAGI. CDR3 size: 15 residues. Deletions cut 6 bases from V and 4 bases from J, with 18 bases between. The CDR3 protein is CASRYGTSTGYGYTF. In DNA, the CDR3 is TGTGCCAGCAGATACGGGACTTCAACGGGCTATGGCTACACCTTC.

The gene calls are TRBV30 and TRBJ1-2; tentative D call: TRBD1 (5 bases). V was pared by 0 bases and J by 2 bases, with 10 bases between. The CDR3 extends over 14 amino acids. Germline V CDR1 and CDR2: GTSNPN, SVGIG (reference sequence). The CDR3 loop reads CAWSVGELNYGYTF. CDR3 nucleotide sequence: TGTGCCTGGAGTGTAGGGGAATTGAACTATGGCTACACCTTC.

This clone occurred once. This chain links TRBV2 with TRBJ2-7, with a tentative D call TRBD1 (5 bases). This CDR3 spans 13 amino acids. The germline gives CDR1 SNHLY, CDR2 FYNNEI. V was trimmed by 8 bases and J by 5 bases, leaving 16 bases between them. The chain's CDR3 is CASRQPSAHEQYF. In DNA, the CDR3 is TGTGCCAGCCGACAGCCGAGTGCCCACGAGCAGTACTTC.

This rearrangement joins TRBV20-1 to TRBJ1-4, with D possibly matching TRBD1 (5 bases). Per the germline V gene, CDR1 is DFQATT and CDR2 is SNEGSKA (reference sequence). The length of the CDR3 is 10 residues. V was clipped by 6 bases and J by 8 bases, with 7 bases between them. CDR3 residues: CSAGGEKLFF. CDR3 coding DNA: TGCAGTGCCGGGGGGGAAAAACTGTTTTTT.

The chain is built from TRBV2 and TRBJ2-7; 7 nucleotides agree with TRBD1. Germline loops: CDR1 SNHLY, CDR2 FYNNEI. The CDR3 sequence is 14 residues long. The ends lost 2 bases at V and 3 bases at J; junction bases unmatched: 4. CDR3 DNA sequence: TGTGCCAGCAGTGAATGGGGACAGCTCTACGAGCAGTACTTC. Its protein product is CASSEWGQLYEQYF.

The CDR3 DNA follows: TGTGCCATCAGTGAGGGGAGGGGTGGCAATCAGCCCCAGCATTTT. It codes for CAISEGRGGNQPQHF. V is TRBV10-3 and J is TRBJ1-5; weak D call: TRBD1 (5 bases). V lost 2 bases, J lost 2 bases, and 10 bases lay in between. The CDR3 is made up of 15 amino acids. Germline assignment: CDR1 ENHRY and CDR2 SYGVKD.

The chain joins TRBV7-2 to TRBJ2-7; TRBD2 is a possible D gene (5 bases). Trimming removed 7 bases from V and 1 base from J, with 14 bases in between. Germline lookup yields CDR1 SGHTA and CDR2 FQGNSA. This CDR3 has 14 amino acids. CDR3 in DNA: TGTGCCAGCATGAGGAGTAGCGAGTCCTACGAGCAGTACTTC. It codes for CASMRSSESYEQYF.

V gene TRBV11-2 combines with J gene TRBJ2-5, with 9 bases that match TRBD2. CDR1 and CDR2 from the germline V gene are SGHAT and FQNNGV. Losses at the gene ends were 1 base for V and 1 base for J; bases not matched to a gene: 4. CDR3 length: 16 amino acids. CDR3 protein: CASSLASGGFQETQYF. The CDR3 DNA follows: TGTGCCAGCAGCTTAGCGAGCGGGGGGTTCCAAGAGACCCAGTACTTC.

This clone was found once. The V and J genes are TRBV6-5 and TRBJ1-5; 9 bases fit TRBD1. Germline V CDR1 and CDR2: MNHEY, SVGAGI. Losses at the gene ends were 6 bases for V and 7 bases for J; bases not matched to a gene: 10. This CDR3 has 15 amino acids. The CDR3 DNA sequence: TGTGCCAGCAGCCGGGGACAGGGTGGAACCCAGCCCCAGCATTTT. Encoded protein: CASSRGQGGTQPQHF.

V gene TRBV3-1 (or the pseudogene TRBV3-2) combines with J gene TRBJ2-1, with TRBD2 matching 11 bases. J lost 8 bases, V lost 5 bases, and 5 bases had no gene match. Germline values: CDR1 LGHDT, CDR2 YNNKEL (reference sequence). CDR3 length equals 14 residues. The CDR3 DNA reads TGTGCCAGCAGCGTCGGACTAGCGGGCTATGAGCAGTTCTTC. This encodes CASSVGLAGYEQFF.

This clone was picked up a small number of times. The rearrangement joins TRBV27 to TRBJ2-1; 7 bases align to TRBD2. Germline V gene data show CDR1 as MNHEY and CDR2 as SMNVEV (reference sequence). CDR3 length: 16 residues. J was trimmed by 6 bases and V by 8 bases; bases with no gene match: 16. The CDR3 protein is CASDPSGGGGLNEQFF. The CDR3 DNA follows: TGTGCCAGCGATCCGTCGGGAGGCGGGGGACTCAATGAGCAGTTCTTC.

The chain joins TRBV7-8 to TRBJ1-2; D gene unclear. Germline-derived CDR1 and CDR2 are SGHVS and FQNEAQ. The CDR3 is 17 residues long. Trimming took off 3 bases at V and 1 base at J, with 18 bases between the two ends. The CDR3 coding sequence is TGTGCCAGCAGCTTCTCTCGTCTGACCGGGATTAACTATGGCTACACCTTC. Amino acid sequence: CASSFSRLTGINYGYTF.

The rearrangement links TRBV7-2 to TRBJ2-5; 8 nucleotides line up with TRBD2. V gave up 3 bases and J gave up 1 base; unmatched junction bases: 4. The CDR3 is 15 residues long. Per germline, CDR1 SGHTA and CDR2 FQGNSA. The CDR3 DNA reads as TGTGCCAGCAGCTTTCCGGGGGGGCCCCAAGAGACCCAGTACTTC. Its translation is CASSFPGGPQETQYF.

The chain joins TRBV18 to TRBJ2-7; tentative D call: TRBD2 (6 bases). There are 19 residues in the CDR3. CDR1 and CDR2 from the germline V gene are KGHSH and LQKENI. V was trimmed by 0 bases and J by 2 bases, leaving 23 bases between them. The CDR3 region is CASSPPAGPLGRSAYEQYF. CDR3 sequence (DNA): TGTGCCAGCTCACCACCCGCGGGGCCTTTAGGGCGGAGCGCCTACGAGCAGTACTTC. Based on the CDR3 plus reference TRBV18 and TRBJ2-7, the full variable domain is NAGVMQNPRHLVRRRGQEARLRCSPMKGHSHVYWYRQLPEEGLKFMVYLQKENIIDESGMPKERFSAEFPKEGPSILRIQQVVRGDSAAYFCASSPPAGPLGRSAYEQYFGPGTRLTVT.

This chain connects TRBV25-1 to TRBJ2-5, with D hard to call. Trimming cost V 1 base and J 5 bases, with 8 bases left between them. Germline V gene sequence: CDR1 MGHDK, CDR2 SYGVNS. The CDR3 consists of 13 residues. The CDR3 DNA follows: TGTGCCAGCAGTGAATTGGGCCCGGAGACCCAGTACTTC. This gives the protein CASSELGPETQYF.

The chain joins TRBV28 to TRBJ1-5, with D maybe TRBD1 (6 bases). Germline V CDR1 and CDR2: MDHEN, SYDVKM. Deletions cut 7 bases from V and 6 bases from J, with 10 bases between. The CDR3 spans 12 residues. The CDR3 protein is CASTGEGQPQHF. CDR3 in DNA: TGTGCCAGCACAGGGGAGGGTCAGCCCCAGCATTTT. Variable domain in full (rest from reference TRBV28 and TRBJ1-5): DVKVTQSSRYLVKRTGEKVFLECVQDMDHENMFWYRQDPGLGLRLIYFSYDVKMKEKGDIPEGYSVSREKKERFSLILESASTNQTSMYLCASTGEGQPQHFGDGTRLSIL.

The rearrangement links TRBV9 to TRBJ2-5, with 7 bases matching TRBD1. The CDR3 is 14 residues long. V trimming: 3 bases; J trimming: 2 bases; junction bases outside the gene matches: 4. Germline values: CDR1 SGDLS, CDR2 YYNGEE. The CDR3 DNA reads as TGTGCCAGCAGCGATCACAGGGGACAAGAGACCCAGTACTTC. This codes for CASSDHRGQETQYF.

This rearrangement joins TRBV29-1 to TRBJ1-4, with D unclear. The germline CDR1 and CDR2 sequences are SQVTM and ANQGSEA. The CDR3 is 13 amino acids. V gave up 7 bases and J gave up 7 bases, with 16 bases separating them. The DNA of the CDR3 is TGCAGCGGTTACGAATCCGCCGGTGAAAAACTGTTTTTT. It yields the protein CSGYESAGEKLFF. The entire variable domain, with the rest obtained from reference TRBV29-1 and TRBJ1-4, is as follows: SAVISQKPSRDICQRGTSLTIQCQVDSQVTMMFWYRQQPGQSLTLIATANQGSEATYESGFVIDKFPISRPNLTFSTLTVSNMSPEDSSIYLCSGYESAGEKLFFGSGTQLSVL.

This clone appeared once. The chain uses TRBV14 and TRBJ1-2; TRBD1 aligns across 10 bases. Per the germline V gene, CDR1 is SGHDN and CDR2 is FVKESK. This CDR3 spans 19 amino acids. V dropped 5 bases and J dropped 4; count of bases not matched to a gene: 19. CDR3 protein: CASSGRDVPGQGRLYGYTF. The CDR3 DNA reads TGTGCCAGCAGCGGGAGAGACGTCCCGGGACAGGGGCGTCTCTATGGCTACACCTTC.

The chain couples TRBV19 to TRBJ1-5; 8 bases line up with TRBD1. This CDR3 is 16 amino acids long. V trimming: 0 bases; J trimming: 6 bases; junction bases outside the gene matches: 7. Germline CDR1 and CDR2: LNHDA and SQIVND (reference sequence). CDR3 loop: CASSIDQGATRQPQHF. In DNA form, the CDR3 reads TGTGCCAGTAGTATAGATCAGGGGGCGACGCGTCAGCCCCAGCATTTT.

The CDR3 loop reads CASSRVPQVGETQYF. The CDR3, as DNA: TGTGCCAGCAGCCGCGTTCCCCAGGTAGGAGAGACCCAGTACTTC. The chain recombines TRBV5-4 with TRBJ2-5; the D is unclear. This CDR3 contains 15 residues. Germline loops: CDR1 SGHNT, CDR2 YYREEE (reference sequence). V was shortened by 4 bases and J by 4 bases, with 17 bases between the two germline ends.

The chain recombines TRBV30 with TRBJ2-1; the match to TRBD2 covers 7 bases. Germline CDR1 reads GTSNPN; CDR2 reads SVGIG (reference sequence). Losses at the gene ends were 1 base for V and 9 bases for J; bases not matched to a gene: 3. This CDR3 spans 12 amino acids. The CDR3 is CAWSGLAGEQFF. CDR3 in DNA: TGTGCCTGGAGTGGACTAGCAGGTGAGCAGTTCTTC.

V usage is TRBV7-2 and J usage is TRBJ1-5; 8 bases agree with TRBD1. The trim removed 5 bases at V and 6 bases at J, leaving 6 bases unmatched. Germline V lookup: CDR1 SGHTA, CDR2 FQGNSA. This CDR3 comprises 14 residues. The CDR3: CASSPQGASQPQHF. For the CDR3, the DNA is TGTGCCAGCAGCCCCCAGGGGGCCAGTCAGCCCCAGCATTTT.

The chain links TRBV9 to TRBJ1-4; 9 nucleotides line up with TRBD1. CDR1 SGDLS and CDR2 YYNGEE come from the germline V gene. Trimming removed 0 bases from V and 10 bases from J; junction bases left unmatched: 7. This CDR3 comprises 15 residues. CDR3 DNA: TGTGCCAGCAGCGTAGAGGGACAGGGCCCGGGAAAACTGTTTTTT. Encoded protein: CASSVEGQGPGKLFF.

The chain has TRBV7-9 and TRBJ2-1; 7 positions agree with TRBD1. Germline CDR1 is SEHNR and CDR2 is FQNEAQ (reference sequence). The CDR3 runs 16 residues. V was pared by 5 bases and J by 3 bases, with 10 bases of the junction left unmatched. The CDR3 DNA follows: TGTGCCAGCAGCCAGGGGGAGACCCCCTTCTACAATGAGCAGTTCTTC. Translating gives CASSQGETPFYNEQFF. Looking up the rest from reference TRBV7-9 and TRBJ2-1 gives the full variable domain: DTGVSQNPRHKITKRGQNVTFRCDPISEHNRLYWYRQTLGQGPEFLTYFQNEAQLEKSRLLSDRFSAERPKGSFSTLEIQRTEQGDSAMYLCASSQGETPFYNEQFFGPGTRLTVL.